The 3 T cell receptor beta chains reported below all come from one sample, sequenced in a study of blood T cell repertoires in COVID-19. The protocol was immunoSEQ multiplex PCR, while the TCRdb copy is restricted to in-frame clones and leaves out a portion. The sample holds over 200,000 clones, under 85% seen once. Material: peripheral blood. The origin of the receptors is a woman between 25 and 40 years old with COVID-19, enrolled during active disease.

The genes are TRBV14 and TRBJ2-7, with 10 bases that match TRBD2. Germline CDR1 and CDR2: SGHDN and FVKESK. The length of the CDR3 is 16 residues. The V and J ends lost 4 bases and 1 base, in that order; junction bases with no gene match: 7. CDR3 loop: CASSRETSGFSYEQYF. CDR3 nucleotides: TGTGCCAGCAGCCGAGAGACTAGCGGGTTTTCCTACGAGCAGTACTTC. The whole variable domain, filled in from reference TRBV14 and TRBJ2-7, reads EAGVTQFPSHSVIEKGQTVTLRCDPISGHDNLYWYRRVMGKEIKFLLHFVKESKQDESGMPNNRFLAERTGGTYSTLKVQPAELEDSGVYFCASSRETSGFSYEQYFGPGTRLTVT.

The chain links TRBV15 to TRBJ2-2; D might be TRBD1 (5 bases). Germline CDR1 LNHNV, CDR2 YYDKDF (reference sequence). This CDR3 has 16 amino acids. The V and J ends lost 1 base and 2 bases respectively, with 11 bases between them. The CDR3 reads CATSRARRANTGELFF. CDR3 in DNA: TGTGCCACCAGCAGAGCACGCAGGGCTAACACCGGGGAGCTGTTTTTT.

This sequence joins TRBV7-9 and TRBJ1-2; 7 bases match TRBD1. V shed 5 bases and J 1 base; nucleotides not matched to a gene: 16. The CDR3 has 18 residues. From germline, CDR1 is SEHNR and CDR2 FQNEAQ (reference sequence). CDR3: CASSPPRDSDLFNYGYTF. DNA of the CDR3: TGTGCCAGCAGCCCACCCCGGGACAGCGATCTATTTAACTATGGCTACACCTTC.